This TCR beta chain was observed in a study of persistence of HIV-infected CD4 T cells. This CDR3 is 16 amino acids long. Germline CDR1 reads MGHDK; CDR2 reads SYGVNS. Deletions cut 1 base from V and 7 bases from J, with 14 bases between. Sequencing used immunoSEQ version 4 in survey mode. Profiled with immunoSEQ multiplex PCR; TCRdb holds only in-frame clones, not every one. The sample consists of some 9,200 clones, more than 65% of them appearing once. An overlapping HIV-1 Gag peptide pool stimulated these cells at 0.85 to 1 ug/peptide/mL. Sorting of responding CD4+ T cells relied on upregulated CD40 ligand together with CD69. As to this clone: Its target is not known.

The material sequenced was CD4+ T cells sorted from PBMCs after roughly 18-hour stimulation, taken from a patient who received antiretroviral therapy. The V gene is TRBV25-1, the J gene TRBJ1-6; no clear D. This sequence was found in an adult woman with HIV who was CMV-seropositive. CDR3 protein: CASSESNSSGNSPLHF. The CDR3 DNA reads TGTGCCAGCAGTGAATCGAACAGCTCCGGCAATTCACCCCTCCACTTT.